The entry below gives a single T cell receptor (beta chain) sequence along with its context. What it binds is not known. Other DNA sequences from this sample encode an identical CDR3 as well. These data are taken from a study of shared clonotypes between healthy human individuals. Study-wide results and caveats: The study found approximately 5% of naive CD4 clonotypes shared across several donors. Across subsets, estimated richness was generally greater for naive than for memory populations. Generation probabilities of non-shared clonotypes were lower (relative to those shared by all four donors).

Healthy adults negative for HIV, lacking recent acute infections or vaccinations, served as donors. Libraries were prepared by immunoSEQ multiplex PCR; TCRdb keeps only in-frame clonotypes and omits some of them. The data show 2,500,000 or so clones, approximately 94% seen once. The CDR3 sequence is 14 residues long. The trim removed 0 bases at V and 1 base at J, leaving 1 base unmatched. Germline CDR1 reads GTSNPN; CDR2 reads SVGIG (reference sequence). J is TRBJ2-3 and V is TRBV30, with 7 nucleotides matching TRBD2. Material: naive CD4+ T cells sorted from blood. Stated subset: CD45RA+ positively selected. The sequence derives from a man between 18 and 35 years old in good health. The CDR3 loop reads CAWSVGGGTDTQYF. DNA of the CDR3: TGTGCCTGGAGTGTTGGGGGGGGCACAGATACGCAGTATTTT.